Below are 27 T cell receptor beta chains sequenced from a single sample in a study of Tregs in tolerant kidney transplant recipients (dated by TCRdb to the late 2010s). Library generation was performed with the immunoSEQ multiplex PCR assay. TCRdb obtained this table from immuneACCESS and retained in-frame rearrangements with V and J assigned. These tables miss some clones; where compared with another copy, unresolved V genes account for less than half of the shortfall, and the remainder is unexplained. This sample's records show tens of thousands of clones. Roughly 1.9% of the sample comes from the top ten. Transplants used related donors with nonmyeloablative bone marrow transplantation; mixed chimerism was transient in the human trials. Sequencing used CD4+ T cells from blood (PBMCs), obtained 24 months after the transplant. These receptors originate from a human patient who received a combined kidney and bone marrow transplant. Some T cells may derive from the graft donor when a transplant has been performed.

A note on this clone: The read ends 3 residues shy of where the CDR3 ends; the end is completed using the germline J gene. V and J are TRBV20-1 and TRBJ2-1; weak D call: TRBD2 (5 bases). The CDR3 runs 11 residues. Germline V gene sequence: CDR1 DFQATT, CDR2 SNEGSKA (reference sequence). The CDR3 DNA, read in part, is TGCAGGCCACTTAGCGATGGTGAG. Protein product: CRPLSDGE. The whole CDR3 protein reads CRPLSDGEQFF.

To note about this clone: The observed sequence ends 3 residues before the CDR3 terminus, with the missing tail filled in from the germline J gene. The rearrangement joins TRBV19 to TRBJ2-1, with TRBD2 matching 11 bases. This CDR3 spans 16 amino acids. Losses at the gene ends were 5 bases for V and 2 bases for J; bases not matched to a gene: 5. Germline V gene sequence: CDR1 LNHDA, CDR2 SQIVND (reference sequence). CDR3 sequence: CASSVLAGGPYNEQFF. The CDR3 bases that were read are TGTGCCAGTAGTGTCTTAGCGGGAGGGCCCTACAATGAG. Using reference TRBV19 and TRBJ2-1 for the parts outside the CDR3, the full variable domain is DGGITQSPKYLFRKEGQNVTLSCEQNLNHDAMYWYRQDPGQGLRLIYYSQIVNDFQKGDIAEGYSVSREKKESFPLTVTSAQKNPTAFYLCASSVLAGGPYNEQFFGPGTRLTVL.

In terms of frequency, this clone is medium-sized (0.01 to 0.1%). The read terminates 3 residues ahead of where the CDR3 ends, so the germline J gene completes it. The chain couples TRBV9 to TRBJ2-5; 12 bases agree with TRBD2. V lost 4 bases to trimming and J lost 5 bases; unmatched junction nucleotides: 9. The CDR3 has 16 residues. The V gene's germline CDR1 is SGDLS and CDR2 YYNGEE. CDR3 sequence reads: CASSPLAGGPEETQYF. The part of the CDR3 DNA that was read is TGTGCCAGCAGCCCGCTAGCGGGAGGGCCTGAGGAGACC.

The CDR3 here is CARRLGFGQRNEQFF. CDR3 bases read: TGTGCCAGAAGGTTAGGGTTCGGACAGAGAAATGAG. The genes are TRBV5-3 and TRBJ2-1, with a weak D call TRBD1 (6 bases). The CDR3 end falls 3 residues outside the read, so it is completed with the germline J gene. TRBV5-3 has ORF status, its function being uncertain. CDR3 length: 15 residues. The V end was cut by 5 bases, the J end by 7 bases, with 19 bases between.

Comments on this clone: The read terminates 3 residues before the CDR3 end, so the remaining end is supplied by the germline J gene. This chain links TRBV14 with TRBJ2-3, with 8 bases aligning to TRBD1. CDR3 size: 17 residues. The junction had 9 bases not matched to a gene; V was cut back by 1 base and J by 3 bases. The germline V gene encodes CDR1 SGHDN and CDR2 FVKESK. Incomplete CDR3 DNA: TGTGCCAGCAGCCAAGTAGCGTGGCAGGGGGCAACAGATACG. Translated, it gives CASSQVAWQGATDT. The complete CDR3 reads CASSQVAWQGATDTQYF.

Incomplete CDR3 DNA: TGCAGTGCTAGAGACCCTAGCCGCAATGAG. Translating gives CSARDPSRNE. The CDR3 reads in full as CSARDPSRNEQFF. This chain links TRBV20-1 with TRBJ2-1; a possible D gene is TRBD2 (5 bases). The sequenced fragment ends 3 residues before the CDR3 boundary, so the rest is inferred from the germline J gene. The CDR3 extends over 13 amino acids. Per the germline V gene, CDR1 is DFQATT and CDR2 is SNEGSKA (reference sequence). Trimming shortened V by 0 bases and J by 6 bases, and 9 bases separated the two germline ends.

Notes on this clone: The missing CDR3 end, 3 residues past where the read stops, is filled in from the germline J gene. The chain links TRBV10-3 to TRBJ2-1; perhaps TRBD2 as D (6 bases). Germline V gene lookup returns CDR1 ENHRY and CDR2 SYGVKD. V lost 4 bases to trimming and J lost 8 bases, with 15 bases between them. This CDR3 comprises 14 residues. Here the CDR3 reads CAISGRGIEDEQFF. Incomplete CDR3 DNA: TGTGCCATCAGTGGTCGGGGGATTGAGGATGAG.

With regard to this clone: The CDR3 is cut off 3 residues early in the read; its end comes from the germline J gene. J is TRBJ1-5 and V is TRBV5-8; TRBD1 matches 9 bases. Germline values: CDR1 SGHTS, CDR2 YDEGEE. This CDR3 is built from 15 residues. After removal of 4 bases from V and 2 bases from J, the junction contained 4 bases not matched to a gene. The sequenced CDR3 bases are TGTGCCAGCAGCACAGGGGACAGGGGCAATCAGCCC. This gives the protein CASSTGDRGNQP. The complete CDR3 protein is CASSTGDRGNQPQHF.

With regard to this clone: The CDR3 end lies 3 residues beyond the end of the read and is filled in from the germline J gene. The chain links TRBV9 to TRBJ2-1; TRBD2 aligns across 10 bases. Per the germline V gene, CDR1 is SGDLS and CDR2 is YYNGEE. The J segment lost 4 bases and the V segment lost 4 bases, leaving 8 bases of the junction unmatched. This CDR3 is built from 16 residues. The CDR3 reads CASSTRPSGGYNEQFF. The covered CDR3 bases are TGTGCCAGCAGCACCCGACCTAGCGGGGGTTACAATGAG.

A remark on this clone: The CDR3 goes on 3 residues after the read ends, and that part is filled in from the germline J gene. The chain joins TRBV18 to TRBJ2-3; TRBD1 matches at 9 bases. CDR1 is KGHSH and CDR2 is LQKENI in the germline V gene. Unmatched junction bases numbered 5, after V lost 2 bases and J lost 5 bases. The CDR3 runs 15 residues. CDR3 DNA, as far as it was read: TGTGCCAGCTCACCAACAGGGGGCTCGAGAGATACG. Residues: CASSPTGGSRDT. The whole CDR3 region reads CASSPTGGSRDTQYF.

With respect to this clone: From the germline J gene comes the end of the CDR3, since the read stops 3 residues before it. The chain couples TRBV6-9 to TRBJ1-5, with D tentatively TRBD1 (5 bases). V gave up 6 bases and J gave up 2 bases, with 20 bases separating them. In germline, CDR1 is MNHGY, CDR2 SVAAGI. This CDR3 region has 17 residues. This CDR3 reads CASSPQGAGRRNQPQHF. CDR3 bases read: TGTGCCAGCAGCCCCCAAGGGGCGGGGAGGCGCAATCAGCCC.

With regard to this clone: With the read ending 3 residues before the CDR3 end, the germline J gene is used to fill in that end. V is TRBV11-2 and J is TRBJ2-1; no firm D call. In germline, CDR1 is SGHAT, CDR2 FQNNGV. The V gene lost 4 bases and the J gene lost 8 bases, with 15 bases spanning the gap. The CDR3 contains 14 residues. CDR3 in amino acids: CASSSYTGRDEQFF. The sequenced CDR3 bases are TGTGCCAGCAGCTCTTACACCGGTCGGGATGAG.

CDR3 amino acids: CASKLGADTQYF. The covered CDR3 bases are TGCGCCAGCAAATTAGGGGCAGATACG. The chain couples TRBV5-1 to TRBJ2-3; D is possibly TRBD1 (5 bases). The DNA ends 3 residues before the CDR3 does, and the rest of the CDR3 is filled in from the germline J gene. V was clipped by 6 bases and J by 4 bases, with 9 bases between them. The CDR3 is 12 amino acids. The germline V gene has CDR1 SGHRS and CDR2 YFSETQ.

A word on this clone: The DNA ends 3 residues before the CDR3 does, and the rest of the CDR3 is filled in from the germline J gene. The chain combines TRBV30 with TRBJ1-1; the D is unclear. The germline CDR1 and CDR2 sequences are GTSNPN and SVGIG (reference sequence). The CDR3 has 12 residues. V was shortened by 4 bases and J by 2 bases, with 8 bases between the two germline ends. CDR3 sequence: CAWTGQNTEAFF. The CDR3 bases that were read are TGTGCCTGGACAGGTCAAAACACTGAA.

As concerns this clone: The read is 3 residues too short to cover the CDR3 end, so that end is filled in from the germline J gene. The chain carries TRBV28 and TRBJ1-2; the D gene is possibly TRBD1 (5 bases). Trimming shortened V by 7 bases and J by 2 bases, and 20 bases separated the two germline ends. Per the germline V gene, CDR1 is MDHEN and CDR2 is SYDVKM. The CDR3 runs 16 residues. Here the CDR3 reads CASNRRGAISNYGYTF. The DNA read from the CDR3 is TGTGCCAGCAACCGAAGGGGCGCAATCTCCAACTATGGC.

CDR3 residues: CASSLEGPPSSYEQYF. CDR3 DNA, as far as it was read: TGCGCCAGCAGCTTGGAGGGCCCGCCGAGCTCCTACGAG. The V and J genes are TRBV5-1 and TRBJ2-7; D uncertain. The read ends 3 residues early relative to the CDR3; the germline J gene fills the gap. The V gene's germline CDR1 is SGHRS and CDR2 YFSETQ. CDR3 length: 16 amino acids. Trimming took off 0 bases at V and 0 bases at J, with 13 bases between the two ends.

As regards this clone: The read comes to an end 3 residues before the CDR3 does, leaving the germline J gene to fill in the end. The chain has TRBV7-9 and TRBJ2-3, with 7 bases identical to TRBD2. Germline V lookup: CDR1 SEHNR, CDR2 FQNEAQ (reference sequence). This CDR3 is built from 15 residues. V lost 1 base to trimming and J lost 3 bases; unmatched junction nucleotides: 4. CDR3 sequence reads: CASSLGGSGTDTQYF. CDR3 DNA, as far as it was read: TGTGCCAGCAGCTTAGGCGGGAGTGGTACAGATACG.

Of note for this clone: The read ends 3 residues before the CDR3 terminus; that terminus is restored from the germline J gene. V is TRBV5-1 and J is TRBJ1-5, with TRBD1 matching over 9 bases. The CDR3 totals 15 residues. J lost 5 bases, V lost 3 bases, and 6 bases had no gene match. The germline V gene has CDR1 SGHRS and CDR2 YFSETQ. The CDR3 spells CASSWTGERDQPQHF. CDR3 DNA, as far as it was read: TGCGCCAGCAGCTGGACAGGGGAGAGGGATCAGCCC.

As regards this clone: The read gets to within 3 residues of the CDR3 end, and the germline J gene fills in the rest. The chain employs TRBV18 and TRBJ2-1; 7 nucleotides match TRBD2. Germline CDR1 is KGHSH and CDR2 is LQKENI. Unmatched junction bases numbered 5, after V lost 3 bases and J lost 0 bases. This CDR3 is built from 16 residues. The CDR3 bases that were read are TGTGCCAGCTCACCCAGCGGGGATGCCTCCTACAATGAG. Translated: CASSPSGDASYNE. The whole CDR3 reads CASSPSGDASYNEQFF.

Concerning this clone: The DNA ends 3 residues before the CDR3 does, and the rest of the CDR3 is filled in from the germline J gene. The rearrangement uses TRBV5-1 and TRBJ2-7; 12 nucleotides agree with TRBD2. CDR3 length: 14 residues. Per the germline V gene, CDR1 is SGHRS and CDR2 is YFSETQ. V shed 7 bases, J shed 5 bases, and the junction held 7 bases outside the gene matches. The sequenced part of the CDR3 DNA is TGCGCCAGCGGACTAGCGGGATACGGTAACGAG. Its protein product is CASGLAGYGNE. The whole CDR3 protein reads CASGLAGYGNEQYF.

For this clone: The CDR3 end is not reached by the read, which stops 3 residues before it; the germline J gene fills it in. V is TRBV20-1 and J is TRBJ1-5; 9 positions match TRBD1. The germline V gene has CDR1 DFQATT and CDR2 SNEGSKA (reference sequence). After removal of 3 bases from V and 7 bases from J, the junction contained 10 bases not matched to a gene. CDR3 length equals 15 residues. The CDR3 loop is CSARRQGGPGQPQHF. CDR3 bases read: TGCAGTGCTAGGCGACAGGGGGGGCCCGGGCAGCCC.

A note on this clone: The CDR3 extends 3 residues past the end of the read, so its final part is completed from the germline J gene. The chain has TRBV6-2 or TRBV6-3 and TRBJ2-7, with 11 bases lining up with TRBD2. Germline V lookup: CDR1 MNHEY, CDR2 SVGEGT. The CDR3 loop spans 15 amino acids. V lost 3 bases to trimming and J lost 6 bases; unmatched junction nucleotides: 7. The CDR3 bases that were read are TGTGCCAGCAGTTATTCCGGGACTAGCGGTGTCGAG. Translating it yields CASSYSGTSGVE. The whole CDR3 sequence is CASSYSGTSGVEQYF.

About this clone itself: The read falls 3 residues short of the CDR3 end, and the missing part is taken from the germline J gene. This rearrangement joins TRBV5-1 to TRBJ2-5, with D maybe TRBD1 (5 bases). Per the germline V gene, CDR1 is SGHRS and CDR2 is YFSETQ. The CDR3 runs 15 residues. V lost 0 bases, J lost 2 bases, and 11 bases lay in between. CDR3 sequence reads: CASSLGSGQQETQYF. The CDR3 DNA, read in part, is TGCGCCAGCAGCTTGGGTTCCGGACAACAAGAGACC. Drawing the rest from reference TRBV5-1 and TRBJ2-5, the complete variable domain is KAGVTQTPRYLIKTRGQQVTLSCSPISGHRSVSWYQQTPGQGLQFLFEYFSETQRNKGNFPGRFSGRQFSNSRSEMNVSTLELGDSALYLCASSLGSGQQETQYFGPGTRLLVL.

As to this clone: The CDR3 end is not reached by the read, which stops 3 residues before it; the germline J gene fills it in. This sequence joins TRBV6-2 or TRBV6-3 and TRBJ2-7, with 8 bases identical to TRBD1. Germline CDR1 is MNHEY and CDR2 is SVGEGT. Trimming took 6 bases from V and 0 from J; bases not matched to a gene: 7. The CDR3 sequence is 15 residues long. This CDR3 reads CASRATGGISYEQYF. The CDR3 DNA, read in part, is TGTGCCAGCAGGGCAACAGGGGGAATCTCCTACGAG.

Worth noting for this clone: The sequenced fragment ends 3 residues before the CDR3 boundary, so the rest is inferred from the germline J gene. The V call is TRBV7-9, the J call TRBJ2-7, with a tentative D call TRBD1 (5 bases). CDR3 size: 14 residues. In germline, CDR1 is SEHNR, CDR2 FQNEAQ (reference sequence). V was trimmed by 1 base and J by 3 bases, leaving 10 bases between them. The part of the CDR3 DNA that was read is TGTGCCAGCAGCTTAGAGGCAGGGTACTACGAG. Protein product: CASSLEAGYYE. From start to end, the CDR3 is CASSLEAGYYEQYF. Filled out from reference TRBV7-9 and TRBJ2-7, the complete variable domain reads DTGVSQNPRHKITKRGQNVTFRCDPISEHNRLYWYRQTLGQGPEFLTYFQNEAQLEKSRLLSDRFSAERPKGSFSTLEIQRTEQGDSAMYLCASSLEAGYYEQYFGPGTRLTVT.

A word on this clone: The read terminates 3 residues ahead of where the CDR3 ends, so the germline J gene completes it. The chain has TRBV20-1 and TRBJ2-1, with 7 nucleotides matching TRBD2. CDR3 size: 14 residues. Germline V lookup: CDR1 DFQATT, CDR2 SNEGSKA (reference sequence). The V gene end was trimmed by 7 bases and the J gene end by 4 bases; junction bases not matched to a gene: 10. The part of the CDR3 DNA that was read is TGCAGTGTGCAGCCTTGGGGGGGTTACAATGAG. It codes for CSVQPWGGYNE. In full, the CDR3 is CSVQPWGGYNEQFF.

Concerning this clone: With the read ending 3 residues before the CDR3 end, the germline J gene is used to fill in that end. This chain connects TRBV5-1 to TRBJ2-2; D may be TRBD2 (5 bases). Looked up from germline, CDR1 is SGHRS and CDR2 is YFSETQ. CDR3 length: 15 residues. V was shortened by 2 bases and J by 4 bases, with 12 bases between the two germline ends. The sequenced CDR3 bases are TGCGCCAGCAGCTTTGGCGAGGGCCCCACCGGGGAG. Translated: CASSFGEGPTGE. The whole CDR3 sequence reads CASSFGEGPTGELFF.